This T cell receptor beta chain was identified during a study of T cells in Graves' hyperthyroidism and ophthalmopathy. This clonotype was counted a few times. Its matching antigen is unknown. Since a much larger clone is just one base distant, this may be a read error. Broader study findings: From stable hyperthyroidism, ophthalmopathy was separated by a 13 V-J model. Ophthalmopathy onset followed model prediction by a median about seven months. Most expanded thyroid clonotypes above 0.001 also appeared in blood.

Diagnostic assessment was based on clinical symptoms, serum thyroxine and TRAb, thyroid ultrasound and orbital computed tomography. Regions amplified from RNA transcripts were the TCR beta CDR3 regions. HTBI primers drove first-round RT-PCR of the TCR CDR3. In TCRdb, the multiplex PCR reads were re-called with MiXCR into one record per CDR3 protein. Of approximately 320,000 distinct CDR3 sequences listed, roughly 15% are singletons. The sequence derives from a man younger than 45 with Graves' hyperthyroidism. Sequencing used blood.

The CDR3 nucleotides read TGTGCCAGCAGTGAACCCCTAGGTCCCGATAATGAGCAGTACTTC. Translated: CASSEPLGPDNEQYF. This chain links TRBV2 with TRBJ2-1, with unresolved D. The J call may be mistaken, given a closer DNA end match to TRBJ2-7. Per the germline V gene, CDR1 is SNHLY and CDR2 is FYNNEI. The CDR3 loop spans 15 amino acids.